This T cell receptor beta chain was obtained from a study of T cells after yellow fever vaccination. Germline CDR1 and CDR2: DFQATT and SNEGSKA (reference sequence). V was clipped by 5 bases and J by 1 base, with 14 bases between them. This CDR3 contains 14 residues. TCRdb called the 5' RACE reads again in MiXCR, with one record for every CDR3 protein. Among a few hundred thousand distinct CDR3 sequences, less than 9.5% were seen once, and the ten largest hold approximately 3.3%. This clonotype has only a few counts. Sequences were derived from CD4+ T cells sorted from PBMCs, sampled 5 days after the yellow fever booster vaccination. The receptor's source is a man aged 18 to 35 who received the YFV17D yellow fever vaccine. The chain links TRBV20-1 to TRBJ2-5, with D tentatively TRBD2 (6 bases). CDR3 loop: CSASPLSGQETQYF. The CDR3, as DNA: TGCAGTGCTTCTCCCCTTAGCGGCCAAGAGACCCAGTACTTC.